A single sample gave rise to the 21 T cell receptor beta chains below, sequenced in a study of response to subunit inactivated influenza vaccine. TCRdb reprocessed the RT-PCR reads with MiXCR, giving one entry per CDR3 protein. The table has around 170,000 distinct CDR3 sequences, around a tenth seen once; the top ten hold roughly 36%. The sample here was CD8+ T cells sorted from PBMCs, taken about 23 months after vaccination. Receptor source: a man between 50 and 69 years old who received an inactivated influenza vaccine.

The J gene is TRBJ1-1, the V gene TRBV6-5, with 7 nucleotides matching TRBD1. V gave up 8 bases and J gave up 9 bases; unmatched junction bases: 9. This CDR3 has 12 amino acids. Germline CDR1 MNHEY, CDR2 SVGAGI. CDR3 in amino acids: CASGSIRGKAFF. CDR3 DNA sequence: TGTGCCAGCGGCTCCATCAGGGGGAAAGCTTTCTTT.

The table lists this clonotype with many counts. The CDR3 nucleotides read TGTGCCAGCAGTTTCGGACGTACCTCCTACGAGCAGTACTTC. Encoded protein: CASSFGRTSYEQYF. The V gene is TRBV27, the J gene TRBJ2-7; the D is unclear. V was trimmed by 3 bases and J by 0 bases, leaving 9 bases between them. The CDR3 spans 14 residues. The V gene's germline CDR1 is MNHEY and CDR2 SMNVEV (reference sequence).

The chain combines TRBV10-3 with TRBJ2-4; D may be TRBD2 (6 bases). Trimming removed 1 base at V and 0 bases at J, with 10 bases between. CDR3 length: 16 amino acids. Germline V gives CDR1 ENHRY, CDR2 SYGVKD. The CDR3 bases are TGTGCCATCAGTGAGTGGGGGGTGTTAGCCAAAAACATTCAGTACTTC. Translation gives CAISEWGVLAKNIQYF.

The table lists this clonotype with many counts. This chain links TRBV20-1 with TRBJ1-1, with D perhaps matching TRBD1 (5 bases). This CDR3 region has 15 residues. CDR1 is DFQATT, CDR2 SNEGSKA, per germline (reference sequence). V was clipped by 0 bases and J by 8 bases, with 19 bases between them. The chain's CDR3 is CSARDFVQANFEAFF. Written as DNA, the CDR3 is TGCAGTGCTAGAGATTTCGTACAGGCCAACTTCGAAGCTTTCTTT.

This clonotype turned up a few times. The CDR3 DNA is TGTGCCAGCTCACTACAGGGTATGGTGTCCGATGAGCAGTTCTTC. The encoded protein is CASSLQGMVSDEQFF. The chain uses TRBV18 and TRBJ2-1; tentatively, D is TRBD1 (6 bases). The germline V gene has CDR1 KGHSH and CDR2 LQKENI. The germline V and J ends were trimmed by 4 bases and 8 bases, with 18 bases remaining between them. The CDR3 covers 15 residues.

The J gene is TRBJ1-1, the V gene TRBV7-2, with D hard to call. Per the germline V gene, CDR1 is SGHTA and CDR2 is FQGNSA. Trimming removed 1 base from V and 1 base from J, with 7 bases in between. This CDR3 comprises 14 residues. Written as DNA, the CDR3 is TGTGCCAGCAGCTTAGGTTATGGGAACACTGAAGCTTTCTTT. Its translation is CASSLGYGNTEAFF.

This clonotype was detected ten times or more. The rearrangement links TRBV28 to TRBJ1-1, with no clear D. The germline V gene encodes CDR1 MDHEN and CDR2 SYDVKM. The V end lost 1 base, the J end lost 3 bases, and 12 bases lay between the germline ends. The CDR3 runs 15 residues. The CDR3 sequence is CASSLLGRSDTEAFF. In nucleotides, the CDR3 is TGTGCCAGCAGTTTATTGGGCCGGTCGGACACTGAAGCTTTCTTT.

This chain joins TRBV7-9 and TRBJ2-5, with D possibly called TRBD1 or TRBD2 (5 bases each). Trimming cost V 2 bases and J 5 bases, with 18 bases left between them. The CDR3 spans 16 residues. Germline CDR1 reads SEHNR; CDR2 reads FQNEAQ (reference sequence). CDR3 nucleotides: TGTGCCAGCAGCTTATATGGGGGTGAGGATACGGAGACCCAGTACTTC. Its protein is CASSLYGGEDTETQYF.

This clonotype showed up just a few times. This chain uses TRBV4-1 with TRBJ2-1, with D tentatively TRBD1 or TRBD2 (5 bases each). Between the trimmed V and J ends, which lost 4 bases and 0 bases, there was a span of 10 bases. CDR3 size: 15 residues. The germline V gene has CDR1 MGHRA and CDR2 YSYEKL. The CDR3 sequence: CASSPGTDSYNEQFF. CDR3 DNA sequence: TGCGCCAGCAGCCCCGGGACGGACTCCTACAATGAGCAGTTCTTC.

This clonotype came up a few times. The V call is TRBV4-1, the J call TRBJ2-3, with 11 nucleotides matching TRBD2. Germline CDR1 MGHRA, CDR2 YSYEKL. The CDR3 is 17 amino acids. Losses at the gene ends were 1 base for V and 2 bases for J; bases not matched to a gene: 5. CDR3 nucleotides: TGCGCCAGCAGCCAAGGGCTAGCGGGGGGCGACACAGATACGCAGTATTTT. As protein: CASSQGLAGGDTDTQYF.

This clonotype was detected only a few times. The chain recombines TRBV5-5 with TRBJ2-7, with D hard to call. Germline values: CDR1 SGHKS, CDR2 YYEKEE (reference sequence). The CDR3 covers 15 residues. Trimming shortened V by 0 bases and J by 0 bases, and 10 bases separated the two germline ends. The CDR3 region is CASSLAGLLSYEQYF. The CDR3 DNA sequence: TGTGCCAGCAGCTTGGCGGGCCTTCTCTCCTACGAGCAGTACTTC.

With respect to this clonotype: A read error may explain this, as a much larger clone is one base away. This chain connects TRBV20-1 to TRBJ2-7; D may match TRBD1 or TRBD2 (5 bases each). CDR3 size: 16 residues. Germline V gene data show CDR1 as DFQATT and CDR2 as SNEGSKA (reference sequence). The CDR3 sequence is CCARDVSGTNSYEQYF. The CDR3 region has the DNA TGCTGTGCTAGAGATGTGTCGGGGACCAACTCCTACGAGCAGTACTTC.

This clonotype was seen ten or more times. V is TRBV7-9 and J is TRBJ2-2; no firm D call. Germline CDR1 reads SEHNR; CDR2 reads FQNEAQ (reference sequence). V dropped 5 bases and J dropped 1 base, with 8 bases sitting between them. The CDR3 loop spans 14 amino acids. CDR3 loop: CASSPLLNTGELFF. CDR3 nucleotides: TGTGCCAGCAGCCCCTTACTGAACACCGGGGAGCTGTTTTTT.

This chain uses TRBV12-3 or TRBV12-4 with TRBJ2-1; 14 positions match TRBD2. J lost 6 bases, V lost 3 bases, and 10 bases had no gene match. The CDR3 spans 18 residues. The CDR3 region is CASSFKCRTSGRCNEQFF. The CDR3 coding sequence is TGTGCCAGCAGTTTTAAGTGTAGGACTAGCGGGAGGTGCAATGAGCAGTTCTTC.

This clonotype has more than one count but fewer than ten. The V gene is TRBV12-3 or TRBV12-4, the J gene TRBJ1-4; TRBD1 might be the D (6 bases). V was cut by 7 bases and J by 7 bases, with 16 bases left in between. There are 14 residues in the CDR3. The CDR3 DNA follows: TGTGCCAGCACCGATGGCAGGGGTGGTGAAAAACTGTTTTTT. Residues: CASTDGRGGEKLFF.

The rearrangement joins TRBV6-1 to TRBJ1-5, with 7 bases lining up with TRBD1. The CDR3 runs 14 residues. Germline CDR1 reads MNHNS; CDR2 reads SASEGT. The V and J ends lost 5 bases and 3 bases, in that order; junction bases with no gene match: 4. CDR3: CASSTGELNQPQHF. The CDR3 DNA is TGTGCCAGCAGTACAGGGGAGCTCAATCAGCCCCAGCATTTT.

The sample holds many counts of this clonotype. The CDR3: CSARVMGQASYEQYF. As DNA, the CDR3 is TGCAGTGCTAGAGTTATGGGACAGGCCTCCTACGAGCAGTACTTC. The rearrangement uses TRBV20-1 and TRBJ2-7; 8 nucleotides match TRBD1. The CDR3 is made up of 15 amino acids. After removal of 1 base from V and 0 bases from J, the junction contained 5 bases not matched to a gene. The germline gives CDR1 DFQATT, CDR2 SNEGSKA (reference sequence).

About this clonotype itself: A read error may account for a junction end that differs from germline. The chain uses TRBV6-5 and TRBJ2-7; 10 bases match TRBD1. This CDR3 is 15 amino acids long. Germline V gene sequence: CDR1 MNHEY, CDR2 SVGAGI. CDR3 protein: CASSYSSTGTGVRNF. The CDR3 DNA sequence: TGTGCCAGCAGTTACTCCTCAACCGGGACAGGGGTACGGAACTTC.

This clonotype was detected a few times. The rearrangement uses TRBV19 and TRBJ2-3, with 9 bases lining up with TRBD2. J lost 4 bases, V lost 7 bases, and 3 bases had no gene match. Looked up from germline, CDR1 is LNHDA and CDR2 is SQIVND (reference sequence). The CDR3 contains 13 residues. The CDR3 reads CASTSGVADTQYF. Here the CDR3 DNA reads TGTGCCAGTACTAGCGGGGTCGCAGATACGCAGTATTTT.

This clonotype was seen only a few times. The CDR3 reads CASSLGGTSGGRYEQYF. CDR3 DNA: TGTGCCAGCAGCTTAGGAGGGACTAGCGGGGGGCGATACGAGCAGTACTTC. The gene calls are TRBV7-8 and TRBJ2-7, with 15 positions matching TRBD2. J gave up 4 bases and V 1 base, and 5 bases lay outside the gene matches. Germline CDR1 is SGHVS and CDR2 is FQNEAQ. The CDR3 spans 17 residues. The entire variable domain, with the rest obtained from reference TRBV7-8 and TRBJ2-7, is as follows: GAGVSQSPRYKVAKRGQDVALRCDPISGHVSLFWYQQALGQGPEFLTYFQNEAQLDKSGLPSDRFFAERPEGSVSTLKIQRTQQEDSAVYLCASSLGGTSGGRYEQYFGPGTRLTVT.

CDR3 coding DNA: TGTGCCAGCAGTTTCTCAGTAGATCAGCCCCAGCATTTT. It yields the protein CASSFSVDQPQHF. The V gene is TRBV27, the J gene TRBJ1-5; D unresolved. From germline, CDR1 is MNHEY and CDR2 SMNVEV (reference sequence). This CDR3 region has 13 residues. Trimming cost V 3 bases and J 5 bases, with 8 bases left between them.